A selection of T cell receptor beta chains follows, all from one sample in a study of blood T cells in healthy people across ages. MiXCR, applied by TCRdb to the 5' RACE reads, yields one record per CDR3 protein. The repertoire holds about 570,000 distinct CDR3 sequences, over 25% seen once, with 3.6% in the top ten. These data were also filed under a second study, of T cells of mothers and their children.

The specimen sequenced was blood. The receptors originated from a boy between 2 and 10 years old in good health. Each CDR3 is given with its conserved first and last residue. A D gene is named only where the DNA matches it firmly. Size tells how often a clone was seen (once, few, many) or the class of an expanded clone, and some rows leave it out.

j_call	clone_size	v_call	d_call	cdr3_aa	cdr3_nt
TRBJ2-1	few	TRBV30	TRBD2	CAWSVLAGANNEQFF	TGTGCCTGGAGTGTGTTAGCGGGGGCTAACAATGAGCAGTTCTTC
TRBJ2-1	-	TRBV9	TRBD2	CASSHTSDNEQFF	TGTGCCAGCAGCCATACTAGCGATAATGAGCAGTTCTTC
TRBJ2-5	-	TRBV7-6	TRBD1	CASSLGDRGQETQYF	TGTGCCAGCAGCTTAGGGGACAGGGGACAAGAGACCCAGTACTTC
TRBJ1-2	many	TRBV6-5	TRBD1	CASRRTGTVANYGYTF	TGTGCCAGCAGACGGACCGGGACAGTGGCTAACTATGGCTACACCTTC
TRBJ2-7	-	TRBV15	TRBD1	CATSRDLRSGGWYF	TGTGCCACCAGCAGAGATTTACGATCAGGGGGCTGGTACTTC
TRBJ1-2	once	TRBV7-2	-	CASSFSGGSSGYTF	TGTGCCAGCAGCTTTTCGGGGGGCAGCAGTGGCTACACCTTC
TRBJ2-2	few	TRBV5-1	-	CASSESRVMGELFF	TGCGCCAGCAGCGAAAGCAGGGTGATGGGGGAGCTGTTTTTT
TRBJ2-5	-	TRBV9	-	CASSVEGSGQETQYF	TGTGCCAGCAGCGTAGAAGGTAGCGGCCAAGAGACCCAGTACTTC
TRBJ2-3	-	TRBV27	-	CASSLSRGGTDTQYF	TGTGCCAGCAGTTTATCTCGCGGGGGCACAGATACGCAGTATTTT
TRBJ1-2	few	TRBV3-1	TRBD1	CASSQELRTGGYGYTF	TGTGCCAGCAGCCAAGAACTCCGGACAGGGGGCTATGGCTACACCTTC
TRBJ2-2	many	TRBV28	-	CASSSGAGELFF	TGTGCCAGCAGTTCTGGGGCCGGGGAGCTGTTTTTT
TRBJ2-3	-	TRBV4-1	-	CASSHPGGGDTQYF	TGCGCCAGCAGCCACCCTGGTGGAGGAGATACGCAGTATTTT
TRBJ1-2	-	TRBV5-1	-	CASSLARADSYGYTF	TGCGCCAGCAGCTTGGCCAGGGCCGACTCCTATGGCTACACCTTC
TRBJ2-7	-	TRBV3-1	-	CASSQGLKGEQYF	TGTGCCAGCAGCCAAGGTCTTAAGGGCGAGCAGTACTTC
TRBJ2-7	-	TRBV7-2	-	CASSLVVGVGNEQYF	TGTGCCAGCAGCTTAGTAGTGGGAGTTGGGAACGAGCAGTACTTC
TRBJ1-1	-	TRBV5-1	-	CASSTDTLNTEAFF	TGCGCCAGCAGCACGGACACCTTGAACACTGAAGCTTTCTTT
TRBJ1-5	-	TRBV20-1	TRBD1	CSARRGQSNQPQHF	TGCAGTGCGCGGAGGGGGCAGAGCAATCAGCCCCAGCATTTT
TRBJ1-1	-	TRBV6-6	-	CASSFVLEYDPHGQTNTEAFF	TGTGCCAGCAGTTTCGTACTCGAATATGACCCACACGGACAGACGAACACTGAAGCTTTCTTT
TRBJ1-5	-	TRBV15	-	CATSRDTMQGSNQPQHF	TGTGCCACCAGCAGAGATACAATGCAGGGTAGCAATCAGCCCCAGCATTTT
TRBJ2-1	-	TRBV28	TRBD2	CASRDPGLAGVSEQFF	TGTGCCAGCAGGGACCCGGGACTAGCGGGAGTTAGCGAGCAGTTCTTC
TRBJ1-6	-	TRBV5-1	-	CASSLSDSPLHF	TGCGCCAGCAGCCTCTCCGATTCACCCCTCCACTTT
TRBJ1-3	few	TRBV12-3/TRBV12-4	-	CASSRDNGNTIYF	TGTGCCAGCAGCCGGGACAACGGAAACACCATATATTTT
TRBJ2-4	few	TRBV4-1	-	CASSQSVLAKNIQYF	TGCGCCAGCAGCCAGAGCGTACTAGCCAAAAACATTCAGTACTTC
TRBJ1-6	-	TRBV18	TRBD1	CASSRPGTGAYNSPLHF	TGTGCCAGCTCACGCCCCGGGACAGGAGCCTATAATTCACCCCTCCACTTT
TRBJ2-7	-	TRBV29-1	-	CSVEVNEQYF	TGCAGCGTTGAAGTCAACGAGCAGTACTTC
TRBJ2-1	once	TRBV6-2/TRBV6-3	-	CASSYSQGNNEQFF	TGTGCCAGCAGTTACTCTCAGGGTAACAATGAGCAGTTCTTC
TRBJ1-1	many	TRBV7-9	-	CASSPGREAFF	TGTGCCAGCAGCCCAGGACGAGAAGCTTTCTTT
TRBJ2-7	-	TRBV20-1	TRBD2	CSARGPSGSSWEQYF	TGCAGTGCTAGAGGTCCTAGCGGGAGCTCATGGGAGCAGTACTTC
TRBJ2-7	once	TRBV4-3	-	CASSQEGGSEQYF	TGCGCCAGCAGCCAAGAAGGGGGGAGCGAGCAGTACTTC
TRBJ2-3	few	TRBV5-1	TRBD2	CASMRTSADTQYF	TGCGCCAGCATGAGGACTAGTGCAGATACGCAGTATTTT
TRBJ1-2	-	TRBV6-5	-	CASSLSSGSSYGYTF	TGTGCCAGCAGCCTATCCTCGGGCTCGAGCTATGGCTACACCTTC